Presented here are 2 T cell receptor beta chains from one specimen sequenced in a study of radiotherapy plus CTLA-4 blockade in lung cancer (dated by TCRdb to between 2017 and 2018). Library preparation was by the immunoSEQ multiplex PCR assay. TCRdb took over this immuneACCESS table, retaining in-frame rearrangements with V and J assigned. Such tables are incomplete; in checked studies, under half of the missing clones stem from an unresolved V gene, and the remainder is unexplained. The sample includes around 70,000 clones, with about 80% observed a single time. 4% to 5% of the sample belongs to the ten largest clones. The specimen was peripheral blood, collected from a patient treated with radiotherapy plus ipilimumab. These receptors were obtained from a human donor with non-small cell lung cancer who had a partial response to radiotherapy plus ipilimumab.

The chain uses TRBV7-3 and TRBJ2-2; 8 positions match TRBD2. The V gene's germline CDR1 is SGHTA and CDR2 FQGTGA. V dropped 4 bases and J dropped 7; count of bases not matched to a gene: 14. This CDR3 spans 17 amino acids. CDR3 sequence reads: CASSSISGGDGDGELFF. DNA for the CDR3: TGTGCCAGCAGCTCAATAAGCGGGGGAGACGGGGACGGGGAGCTGTTTTTT.

This clone was detected only once. The genes are TRBV7-3 and TRBJ2-7; D might be TRBD2 (6 bases). This CDR3 has 13 residues. Per germline, CDR1 SGHTA and CDR2 FQGTGA. The germline V and J ends were trimmed by 5 bases and 5 bases, with 13 bases remaining between them. The CDR3 here is CASSLTSRDEQYF. The CDR3 region has the DNA TGTGCCAGCAGCCTCACTAGCCGGGACGAGCAGTACTTC.